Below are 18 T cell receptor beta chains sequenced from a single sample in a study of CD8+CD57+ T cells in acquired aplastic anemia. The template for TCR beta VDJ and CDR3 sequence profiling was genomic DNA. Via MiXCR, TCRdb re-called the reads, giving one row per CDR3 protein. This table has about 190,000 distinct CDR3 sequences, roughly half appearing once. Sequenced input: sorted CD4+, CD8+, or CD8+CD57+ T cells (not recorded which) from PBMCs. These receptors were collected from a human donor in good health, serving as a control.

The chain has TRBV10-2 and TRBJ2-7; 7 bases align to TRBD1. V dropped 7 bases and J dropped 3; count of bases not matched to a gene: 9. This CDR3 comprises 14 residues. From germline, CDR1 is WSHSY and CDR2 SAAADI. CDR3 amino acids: CASNAGTVLYEQYF. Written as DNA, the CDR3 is TGCGCCAGCAACGCCGGGACAGTCCTCTACGAGCAGTACTTC.

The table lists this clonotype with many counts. CDR3 bases: TGTGCCAGCACCTACACGGAGCGTTCCTACGAGCAGTACTTC. Translation: CASTYTERSYEQYF. The chain links TRBV2 to TRBJ2-7; D gene unclear. V lost 7 bases and J lost 1, with 14 bases in between. The CDR3 runs 14 residues. Looked up from germline, CDR1 is SNHLY and CDR2 is FYNNEI. Together with reference TRBV2 and TRBJ2-7, the CDR3 gives the full variable domain: EPEVTQTPSHQVTQMGQEVILRCVPISNHLYFYWYRQILGQKVEFLVSFYNNEISEKSEIFDDQFSVERPDGSNFTLKIRSTKLEDSAMYFCASTYTERSYEQYFGPGTRLTVT.

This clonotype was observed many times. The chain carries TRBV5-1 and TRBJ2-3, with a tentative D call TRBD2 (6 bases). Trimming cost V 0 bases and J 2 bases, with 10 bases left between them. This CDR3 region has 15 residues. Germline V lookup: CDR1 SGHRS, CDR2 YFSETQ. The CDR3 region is CASSLGGTPTDTQYF. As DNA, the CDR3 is TGCGCCAGCAGCTTGGGGGGGACTCCCACAGATACGCAGTATTTT.

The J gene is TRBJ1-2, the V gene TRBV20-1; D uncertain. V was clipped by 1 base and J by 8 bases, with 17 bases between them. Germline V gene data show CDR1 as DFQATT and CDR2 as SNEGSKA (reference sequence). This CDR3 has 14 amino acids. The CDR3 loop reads CSARAASGAGGYTF. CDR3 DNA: TGCAGTGCTAGAGCTGCCTCAGGAGCTGGGGGCTACACCTTC.

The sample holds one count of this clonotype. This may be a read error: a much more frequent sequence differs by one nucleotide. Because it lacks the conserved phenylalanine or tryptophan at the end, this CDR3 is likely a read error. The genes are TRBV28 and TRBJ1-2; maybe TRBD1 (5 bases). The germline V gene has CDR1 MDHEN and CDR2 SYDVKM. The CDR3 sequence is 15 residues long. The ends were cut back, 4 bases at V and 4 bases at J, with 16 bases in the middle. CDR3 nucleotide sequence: TGTGCCAGCAGTTCAACCGGGACTCCTACCTATGGCTACACCCTC. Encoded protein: CASSSTGTPTYGYTL.

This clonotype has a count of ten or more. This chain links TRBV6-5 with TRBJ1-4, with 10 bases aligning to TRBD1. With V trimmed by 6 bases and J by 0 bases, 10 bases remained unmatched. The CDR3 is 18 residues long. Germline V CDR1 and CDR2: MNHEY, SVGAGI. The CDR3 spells CASRETGGVSATNEKLFF. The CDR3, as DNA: TGTGCCAGCAGAGAGACAGGGGGCGTTTCTGCAACTAATGAAAAACTGTTTTTT.

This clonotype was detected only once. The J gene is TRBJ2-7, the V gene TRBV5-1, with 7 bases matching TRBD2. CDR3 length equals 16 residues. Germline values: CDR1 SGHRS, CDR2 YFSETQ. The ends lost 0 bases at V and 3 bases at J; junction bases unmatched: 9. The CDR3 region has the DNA TGCGCCAGCAGCTTGGTAAAGGGGAGGGAGGTCTACGAGCAGTACTTC. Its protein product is CASSLVKGREVYEQYF.

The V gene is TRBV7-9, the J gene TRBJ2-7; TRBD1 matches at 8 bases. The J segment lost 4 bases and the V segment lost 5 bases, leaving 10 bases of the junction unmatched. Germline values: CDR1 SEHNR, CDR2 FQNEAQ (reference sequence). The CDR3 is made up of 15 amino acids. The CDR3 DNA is TGTGCCAGCAGCACCAGGGGGCTCGGGTCGTACGAGCAGTACTTC. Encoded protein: CASSTRGLGSYEQYF.

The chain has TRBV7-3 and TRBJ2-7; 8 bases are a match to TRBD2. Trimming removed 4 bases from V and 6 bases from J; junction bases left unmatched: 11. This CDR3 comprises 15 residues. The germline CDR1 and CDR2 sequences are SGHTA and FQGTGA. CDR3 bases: TGTGCCAGCAGCTCCTCCGGGACTAGTGGATTCGAGCAGTACTTC. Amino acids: CASSSSGTSGFEQYF.

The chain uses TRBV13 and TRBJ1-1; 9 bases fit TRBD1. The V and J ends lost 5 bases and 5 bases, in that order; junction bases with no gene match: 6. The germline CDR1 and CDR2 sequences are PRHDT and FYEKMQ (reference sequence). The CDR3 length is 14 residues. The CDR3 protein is CASSLQGAVTEAFF. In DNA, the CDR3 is TGTGCCAGCAGCCTACAGGGGGCAGTGACTGAAGCTTTCTTT. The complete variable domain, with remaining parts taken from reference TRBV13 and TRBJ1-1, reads AAGVIQSPRHLIKEKRETATLKCYPIPRHDTVYWYQQGPGQDPQFLISFYEKMQSDKGSIPDRFSAQQFSDYHSELNMSSLELGDSALYFCASSLQGAVTEAFFGQGTRLTVV.

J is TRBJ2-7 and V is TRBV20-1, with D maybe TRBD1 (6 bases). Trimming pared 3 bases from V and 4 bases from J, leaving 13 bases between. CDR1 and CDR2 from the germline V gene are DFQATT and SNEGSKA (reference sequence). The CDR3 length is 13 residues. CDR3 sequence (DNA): TGCAGTGCTAGGACAGGAGTCCCGTACGAGCAGTACTTC. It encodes CSARTGVPYEQYF.

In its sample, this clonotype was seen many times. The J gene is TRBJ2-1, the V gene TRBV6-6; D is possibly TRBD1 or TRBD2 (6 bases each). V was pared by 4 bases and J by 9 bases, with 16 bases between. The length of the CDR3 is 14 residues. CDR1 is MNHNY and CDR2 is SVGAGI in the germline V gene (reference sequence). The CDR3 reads CASSLSKGGGEQFF. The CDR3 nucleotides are TGTGCCAGCAGTTTGAGCAAGGGGGGAGGTGAGCAGTTCTTC.

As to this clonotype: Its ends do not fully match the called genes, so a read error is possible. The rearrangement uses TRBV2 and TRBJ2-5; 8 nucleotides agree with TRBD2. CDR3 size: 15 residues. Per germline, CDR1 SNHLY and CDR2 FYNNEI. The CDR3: CASSGLAPYQGTQYF. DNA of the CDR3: TGTGCCAGCAGCGGACTAGCTCCGTACCAAGGGACCCAGTACTTC.

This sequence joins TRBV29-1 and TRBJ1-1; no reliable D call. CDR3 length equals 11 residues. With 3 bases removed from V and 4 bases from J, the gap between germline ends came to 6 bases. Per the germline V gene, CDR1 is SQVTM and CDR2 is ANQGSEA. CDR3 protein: CSVEGSTEAFF. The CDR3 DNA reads TGCAGCGTTGAGGGGAGCACTGAAGCTTTCTTT.

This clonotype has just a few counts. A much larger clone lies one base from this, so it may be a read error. This CDR3 reads CASSQRGRLATTEAFF. The CDR3 DNA sequence: TGTGCCAGCAGCCAGCGGGGGCGATTAGCGACCACTGAAGCTTTCTTT. The rearrangement uses TRBV7-2 and TRBJ1-1, with D possibly being TRBD1 (6 bases). V gave up 5 bases and J gave up 4 bases, with 20 bases separating them. The CDR3 runs 16 residues. Germline CDR1 SGHTA, CDR2 FQGNSA.

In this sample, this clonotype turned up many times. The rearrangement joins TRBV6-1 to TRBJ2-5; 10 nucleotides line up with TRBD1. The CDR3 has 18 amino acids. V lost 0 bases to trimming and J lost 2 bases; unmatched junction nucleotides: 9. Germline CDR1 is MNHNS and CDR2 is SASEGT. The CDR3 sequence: CASSEARGDRGAQETQYF. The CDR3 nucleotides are TGTGCCAGCAGTGAAGCCCGGGGGGACAGGGGAGCTCAAGAGACCCAGTACTTC.

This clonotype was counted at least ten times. The CDR3 nucleotides read TGTGCCAGCAGCTTGTGGCAGTACCACGAGCAGTACTTC. Protein: CASSLWQYHEQYF. The chain couples TRBV5-6 to TRBJ2-7; no reliable D call. V gave up 1 base and J gave up 5 bases, with 10 bases separating them. CDR1 SGHDT and CDR2 YYEEEE come from the germline V gene. CDR3 length equals 13 residues.

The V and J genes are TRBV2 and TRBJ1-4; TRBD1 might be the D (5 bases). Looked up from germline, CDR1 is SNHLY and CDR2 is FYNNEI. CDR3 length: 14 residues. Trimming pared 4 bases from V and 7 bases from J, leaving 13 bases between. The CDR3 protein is CASSVGTVPEKLFF. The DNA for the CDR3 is TGTGCCAGCAGTGTTGGGACTGTCCCTGAAAAACTGTTTTTT.